The T cell receptor beta chain described here comes from a study of OX40 agonist ivuxolimab in advanced cancers. Study details: Administration of intravenous ivuxolimab to patients occurred every 2 weeks at 0.01 to 10 mg/kg.

About this clone itself: Its matching antigen is unknown.

The length of the CDR3 is 14 residues. Trimming cost V 0 bases and J 6 bases, with 10 bases left between them. Germline V gene data show CDR1 as SGDLS and CDR2 as YYNGEE. Study findings and constraints: CD4+ and CD8+ blood T cells expanded clonally by week 6 at 0.1 to 3.0 mg/kg. More expanded clones were found, on average, in CD8+ than in CD4+ T cells.

The method was immunoSEQ multiplex PCR; TCRdb's version includes in-frame clones alone and lacks a portion of them. The table shows some 37,000 clones, with 82% occurring only once. The sequence was obtained from an adult with an advanced solid tumor such as melanoma, head and neck, liver or kidney cancer. The sample in question was CD4+ or CD8+ T cells sorted from blood, obtained in a trial of the OX40 agonist ivuxolimab. The V gene is TRBV9, the J gene TRBJ2-4, with D perhaps TRBD1 (5 bases). DNA for the CDR3: TGTGCCAGCAGCGTAGATATGACAGCAAACATTCAGTACTTC. Translation: CASSVDMTANIQYF. Full variable domain (remainder filled in from reference TRBV9 and TRBJ2-4): DSGVTQTPKHLITATGQRVTLRCSPRSGDLSVYWYQQSLDQGLQFLIQYYNGEERAKGNILERFSAQQFPDLHSELNLSSLELGDSALYFCASSVDMTANIQYFGAGTRLSVL.